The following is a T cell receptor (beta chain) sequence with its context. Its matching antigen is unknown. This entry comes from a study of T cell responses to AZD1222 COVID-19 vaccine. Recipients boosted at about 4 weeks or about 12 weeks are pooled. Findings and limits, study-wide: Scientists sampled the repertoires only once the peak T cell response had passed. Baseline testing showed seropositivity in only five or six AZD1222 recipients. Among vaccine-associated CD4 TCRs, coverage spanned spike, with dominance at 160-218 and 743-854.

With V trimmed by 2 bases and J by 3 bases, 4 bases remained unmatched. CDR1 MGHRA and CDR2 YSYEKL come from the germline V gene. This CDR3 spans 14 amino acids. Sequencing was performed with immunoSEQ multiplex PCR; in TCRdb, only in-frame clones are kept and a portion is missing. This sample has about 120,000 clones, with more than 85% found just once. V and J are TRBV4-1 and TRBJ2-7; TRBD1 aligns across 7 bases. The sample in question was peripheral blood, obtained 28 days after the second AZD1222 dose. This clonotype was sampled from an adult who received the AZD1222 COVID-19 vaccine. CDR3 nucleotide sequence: TGCGCCAGCAGCCAACCCAGACAGGGCTACGAGCAGTACTTC. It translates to CASSQPRQGYEQYF.